Listed here are 13 T cell receptor beta chains from one sample, sequenced in a study of blood T cells in healthy people across ages. For the second PCR, which ran for about 7 to 11 cycles, a sample-barcoded 5' primer and a J-beta primer mix were used. Each CDR3 protein gets one entry after TCRdb re-called the 5' RACE reads with MiXCR. The sample has hundreds of thousands of distinct CDR3 sequences; around three fifths are singletons. The sample comprised blood. Receptor source: a man aged 55 to 69 in good health.

The rearrangement links TRBV5-1 to TRBJ1-1; D is uncertain. The length of the CDR3 is 14 residues. Germline CDR1 and CDR2: SGHRS and YFSETQ. V dropped 0 bases and J dropped 0 bases, with 6 bases sitting between them. The CDR3 reads CASSLGPVNTEAFF. In nucleotides, the CDR3 is TGCGCCAGCAGCTTGGGACCCGTGAACACTGAAGCTTTCTTT.

This chain links TRBV20-1 with TRBJ2-2, with 8 bases aligning to TRBD2. Germline V gives CDR1 DFQATT, CDR2 SNEGSKA (reference sequence). The CDR3 spans 15 residues. V dropped 6 bases and J dropped 5; count of bases not matched to a gene: 11. The CDR3 protein is CSAPPGGAGTGELFF. In DNA, the CDR3 is TGCAGTGCCCCTCCGGGAGGGGCCGGGACCGGGGAGCTGTTTTTT.

This clonotype was seen a few times. J is TRBJ2-1 and V is TRBV7-2; D perhaps matches TRBD2 (6 bases). This CDR3 has 15 amino acids. Germline loops: CDR1 SGHTA, CDR2 FQGNSA. Trimming shortened V by 5 bases and J by 2 bases, and 13 bases separated the two germline ends. The CDR3 loop is CASSPRTTTYNEQFF. As DNA, the CDR3 is TGTGCCAGCAGCCCCCGGACTACCACCTACAATGAGCAGTTCTTC.

V is TRBV28 and J is TRBJ1-2, with TRBD1 matching 7 bases. This CDR3 is 16 amino acids long. Trimming cost V 11 bases and J 4 bases; bases outside gene matches: 19. From germline, CDR1 is MDHEN and CDR2 SYDVKM. CDR3 loop: CAGAPTAGGGGYGYTF. The CDR3 bases are TGTGCCGGCGCCCCCACAGCGGGAGGGGGCGGCTATGGCTACACCTTC.

This clonotype was found a few times. The CDR3 DNA sequence: TGCGCCAGCAGCTTGGGAGAGAACTACGAGCAGTACTTC. This translates into CASSLGENYEQYF. This chain joins TRBV5-1 and TRBJ2-7; D is unresolved. This CDR3 has 13 residues. Germline V gene sequence: CDR1 SGHRS, CDR2 YFSETQ. V dropped 0 bases and J dropped 3 bases, with 7 bases sitting between them.

This clonotype was observed a handful of times. The chain combines TRBV15 with TRBJ2-6; D may be TRBD2 (5 bases). This CDR3 has 15 residues. Trimming removed 4 bases from V and 1 base from J, with 8 bases in between. Per germline, CDR1 LNHNV and CDR2 YYDKDF (reference sequence). This CDR3 is CATSTRGSGANVLTF. CDR3 coding DNA: TGTGCCACCAGCACTCGAGGGTCTGGGGCCAACGTCCTGACTTTC.

The rearrangement links TRBV2 to TRBJ2-7; 9 bases match TRBD1. CDR3 length: 15 amino acids. Germline lookup yields CDR1 SNHLY and CDR2 FYNNEI. After removal of 7 bases from V and 3 bases from J, the junction contained 10 bases not matched to a gene. The CDR3 loop is CASKLWTGASYEQYF. CDR3 DNA sequence: TGTGCCAGCAAGTTGTGGACAGGGGCCAGCTACGAGCAGTACTTC.

J is TRBJ2-4 and V is TRBV5-1; the D is unclear. The germline V and J ends were trimmed by 8 bases and 8 bases, with 20 bases remaining between them. This CDR3 region has 14 residues. CDR1 is SGHRS, CDR2 YFSETQ, per germline. CDR3 sequence: CASNTGPGGDIQYF. CDR3 sequence (DNA): TGCGCCAGTAATACCGGGCCCGGTGGGGACATTCAGTACTTC.

J is TRBJ2-6 and V is TRBV19; TRBD2 aligns across 7 bases. Germline V CDR1 and CDR2: LNHDA, SQIVND (reference sequence). This CDR3 region has 17 residues. Trimming removed 5 bases from V and 0 bases from J; junction bases left unmatched: 7. CDR3 loop: CASSRAGPRSGANVLTF. The CDR3 DNA reads TGTGCCAGTAGTCGAGCGGGGCCCCGCTCTGGGGCCAACGTCCTGACTTTC.

This chain uses TRBV5-1 with TRBJ2-7; 7 nucleotides align to TRBD1. This CDR3 is built from 14 residues. Germline V gene lookup returns CDR1 SGHRS and CDR2 YFSETQ. The V and J ends lost 3 bases and 2 bases, in that order; junction bases with no gene match: 5. The CDR3 nucleotides read TGCGCCAGCAGCTCTAACAGGGGTACCTACGAGCAGTACTTC. Translated, it gives CASSSNRGTYEQYF.

The J gene is TRBJ2-1, the V gene TRBV27; the D call may be TRBD1 or TRBD2 (5 bases each). The J call may be wrong; the DNA end is better matched by TRBJ2-7. Germline V gene lookup returns CDR1 MNHEY and CDR2 SMNVEV (reference sequence). The CDR3 totals 15 residues. The CDR3 region is CASSLSKGRYNEQYF. CDR3 DNA: TGTGCCAGCAGTTTAAGTAAGGGACGCTACAATGAGCAGTACTTC.

V and J are TRBV20-1 and TRBJ2-6; D unclear. Per the germline V gene, CDR1 is DFQATT and CDR2 is SNEGSKA (reference sequence). This CDR3 is 19 amino acids long. V was shortened by 0 bases and J by 2 bases, with 20 bases between the two germline ends. The CDR3 is CSARDNQRAVSTGANVLTF. The DNA of the CDR3 is TGCAGTGCTAGAGATAACCAAAGGGCCGTAAGCACTGGGGCCAACGTCCTGACTTTC.

This clonotype was observed a handful of times. The chain links TRBV7-2 to TRBJ2-5; 12 bases match TRBD2. Germline V gives CDR1 SGHTA, CDR2 FQGNSA. The CDR3 runs 16 residues. The V gene end was trimmed by 5 bases and the J gene end by 5 bases; junction bases not matched to a gene: 9. The CDR3 protein is CASSRSRLAGEETQYF. The CDR3 nucleotides read TGTGCCAGCAGCCGCTCCAGACTAGCGGGGGAGGAGACCCAGTACTTC.